This T cell receptor beta chain appears in the sequencing data of a study of blood T cell repertoires in COVID-19. At the level of the study: Samples of COVID-19 (acute and convalescent) were obtained from the United States, Italy and Spain. PBMCs, B-cell-depleted T cells, or T cells were the source of the cDNA or gDNA that made up the material.

V lost 0 bases to trimming and J lost 0 bases, with 9 bases between them. The CDR3 contains 15 residues. The germline CDR1 and CDR2 sequences are SGDLS and YYNGEE. Original processing notes: The authors estimated nucleated cell counts from reference gene primer amplification. Measured with immunoSEQ multiplex PCR; TCRdb has only the in-frame clones, and not every one. D and trimming come from the DNA, and the V and J calls and clone size come from that table. In the table there are about 130,000 clones, about four fifths of which are singletons. The clonotype originates from a woman older than 75 with acute or convalescent COVID-19. The sequenced sample was peripheral blood. The chain recombines TRBV9 with TRBJ1-1; no clear D gene. In nucleotides, the CDR3 is TGTGCCAGCAGCGTAGGTACAGAACTGAACACTGAAGCTTTCTTT. Translating it yields CASSVGTELNTEAFF.